A single sample gave rise to the 13 T cell receptor beta chains below, sequenced in a study of cytomegalovirus exposure and HLA in healthy donors. Both 60 Vbeta primers and 13 Jbeta primers went into the PCR. Sequencing used immunoSEQ multiplex PCR; TCRdb keeps in-frame clones, though not all of them. The sample carries 130,000 or so clones, 80% to 90% recorded once. The sample taken for sequencing was PBMCs. These receptors came from a woman between 18 and 30 years old in good health and CMV-seropositive.

This clone was found once. This sequence joins TRBV10-3 and TRBJ1-5; the match to TRBD1 covers 8 bases. Germline-derived CDR1 and CDR2 are ENHRY and SYGVKD. This CDR3 comprises 15 residues. V lost 5 bases and J lost 2; bases outside the gene matches: 5. The CDR3 DNA reads as TGTGCCATCAGTACAGGGGGTGAGGGCAATCAGCCCCAGCATTTT. Protein: CAISTGGEGNQPQHF.

This chain connects TRBV7-3 to TRBJ1-3; D perhaps matches TRBD1 (5 bases). The ends were cut back, 6 bases at V and 2 bases at J, with 17 bases in the middle. CDR1 and CDR2 (germline): SGHTA, FQGTGA. The CDR3 has 16 amino acids. The CDR3 sequence: CASSPTPRGAGNTIYF. The CDR3 DNA follows: TGTGCCAGCAGTCCTACCCCCCGGGGGGCTGGAAACACCATATATTTT. Drawing the rest from reference TRBV7-3 and TRBJ1-3, the complete variable domain is GAGVSQTPSNKVTEKGKYVELRCDPISGHTALYWYRQSLGQGPEFLIYFQGTGAADDSGLPNDRFFAVRPEGSVSTLKIQRTERGDSAVYLCASSPTPRGAGNTIYFGEGSWLTVV.

J is TRBJ2-7 and V is TRBV2, with 15 positions matching TRBD2. The ends lost 6 bases at V and 0 bases at J; junction bases unmatched: 3. CDR1 and CDR2 from the germline V gene are SNHLY and FYNNEI. CDR3 length equals 16 residues. CDR3 bases: TGTGCCAGCAGGGGACTAGCGGGGGGAAGCTCCTACGAGCAGTACTTC. It is translated as CASRGLAGGSSYEQYF.

This clone was found a few times. V gene TRBV18 combines with J gene TRBJ2-3; 9 bases are shared with TRBD2. Germline values: CDR1 KGHSH, CDR2 LQKENI. The CDR3 contains 15 residues. V was pared by 3 bases and J by 4 bases, with 5 bases of the junction left unmatched. The CDR3 loop is CASSPGGGAADTQYF. The CDR3 nucleotides are TGTGCCAGCTCACCGGGCGGGGGGGCAGCAGATACGCAGTATTTT.

The chain is built from TRBV6-5 and TRBJ2-3; a possible D gene is TRBD1 (6 bases). There are 15 residues in the CDR3. From germline, CDR1 is MNHEY and CDR2 SVGAGI. V gave up 0 bases and J gave up 5 bases, with 12 bases separating them. CDR3 sequence: CASSYSAGVGDTQYF. CDR3 bases: TGTGCCAGCAGTTACTCCGCAGGGGTGGGAGATACGCAGTATTTT.

This clone was recorded a few times. The chain has TRBV19 and TRBJ1-2; TRBD1 agrees at 7 bases. V trimming: 7 bases; J trimming: 4 bases; junction bases outside the gene matches: 3. Per germline, CDR1 LNHDA and CDR2 SQIVND (reference sequence). This CDR3 has 12 residues. As DNA, the CDR3 is TGTGCCAGTACCCGGACAGGCTATGGCTACACCTTC. Its protein is CASTRTGYGYTF.

CDR3 residues: CAWRGIYEQYF. CDR3 DNA sequence: TGTGCCTGGAGGGGCATTTACGAGCAGTACTTC. This chain links TRBV30 with TRBJ2-7, with D unresolved. Germline V lookup: CDR1 GTSNPN, CDR2 SVGIG (reference sequence). The CDR3 covers 11 residues. Trimming stripped 3 bases from V and 4 bases from J, with 7 bases between.

The CDR3 loop reads CASGLVEDEQYF. The CDR3 coding sequence is TGTGCTAGTGGTTTGGTGGAGGACGAGCAGTACTTC. The chain recombines TRBV12-5 with TRBJ2-7; possibly TRBD2 for D (5 bases). V was trimmed by 0 bases and J by 5 bases, leaving 5 bases between them. Germline lookup yields CDR1 LGHNT and CDR2 FRNRAP. The CDR3 spans 12 residues.

For the CDR3, the DNA is TGTGCCAGCAGTTTAGGAGCAAACTACGAGCAGTACTTC. This gives the protein CASSLGANYEQYF. This chain links TRBV28 with TRBJ2-7; no clear D gene. Germline V gene data show CDR1 as MDHEN and CDR2 as SYDVKM. Trimming stripped 2 bases from V and 3 bases from J, with 8 bases between. The CDR3 totals 13 residues.

The gene calls are TRBV19 and TRBJ2-1; TRBD2 might be the D (6 bases). Germline CDR1 is LNHDA and CDR2 is SQIVND (reference sequence). Between the trimmed V and J ends, which lost 4 bases and 8 bases, there was a span of 9 bases. The CDR3 totals 12 residues. The CDR3 nucleotides read TGTGCCAGTAGTAATCCGGGGGATGAGCAGTTCTTC. It translates to CASSNPGDEQFF.

The chain joins TRBV2 to TRBJ2-3, with D perhaps TRBD2 (7 bases). Trimming pared 0 bases from V and 1 base from J, leaving 11 bases between. CDR1 is SNHLY and CDR2 is FYNNEI in the germline V gene. The CDR3 has 16 amino acids. The CDR3 DNA sequence: TGTGCCAGCAGTGAAGCGCAAGGGGGGGGCACAGATACGCAGTATTTT. Its translation is CASSEAQGGGTDTQYF.

This clone was detected only a few times. The chain recombines TRBV7-3 with TRBJ1-1; TRBD1 aligns across 9 bases. CDR1 SGHTA and CDR2 FQGTGA come from the germline V gene. This CDR3 has 14 amino acids. V lost 5 bases, J lost 2 bases, and 3 bases stayed unmatched. The CDR3 DNA follows: TGTGCCAGCAGCCCGACAGGGGGTAACACTGAAGCTTTCTTT. Its translation: CASSPTGGNTEAFF.

The V call is TRBV9, the J call TRBJ2-2, with D perhaps matching TRBD2 (5 bases). With 0 bases removed from V and 2 bases from J, the gap between germline ends came to 8 bases. From germline, CDR1 is SGDLS and CDR2 YYNGEE. CDR3 size: 15 residues. Here the CDR3 DNA reads TGTGCCAGCAGCGTAGATGGACTCAACACCGGGGAGCTGTTTTTT. Its translation: CASSVDGLNTGELFF.